This T cell receptor (beta chain) was recovered during a study of shared clonotypes between healthy human individuals. Study at large: For every donor, three CD4 naive, three CD4 memory, two CD8 naive and one CD8 memory plates were used.

Germline CDR1 reads MDHEN; CDR2 reads SYDVKM. This CDR3 is built from 15 residues. The J segment lost 1 base and the V segment lost 5 bases, leaving 7 bases of the junction unmatched. General observations from the study: Incompleteness in sorted-subset sequencing, despite large depth, was shown by rarefaction.

With respect to this clone: Its antigen is still unknown.

Method: immunoSEQ multiplex PCR; TCRdb's copy keeps in-frame clones and lacks some. The sample lists some 2,400,000 clones; around 95% were seen once. The source is a man younger than 30 in good health. The sample was naive CD4+ T cells sorted from blood. The sample's subset: CD45RA+ positively selected. The V gene is TRBV28, the J gene TRBJ2-5; 7 bases align to TRBD2. The CDR3 loop is CASSQTSAPQETQYF. For the CDR3, the DNA is TGTGCCAGCAGTCAAACTAGCGCCCCCCAAGAGACCCAGTACTTC.